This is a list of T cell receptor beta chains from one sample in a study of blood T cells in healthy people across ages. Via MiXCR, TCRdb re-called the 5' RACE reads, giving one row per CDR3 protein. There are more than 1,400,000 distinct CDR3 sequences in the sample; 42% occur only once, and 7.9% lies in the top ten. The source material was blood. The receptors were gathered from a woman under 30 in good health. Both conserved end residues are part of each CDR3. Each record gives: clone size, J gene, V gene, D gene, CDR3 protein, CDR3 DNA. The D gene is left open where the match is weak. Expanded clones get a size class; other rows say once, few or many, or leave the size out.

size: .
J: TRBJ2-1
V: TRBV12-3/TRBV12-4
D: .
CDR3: CASSPWGTLDEPYKNEQFF
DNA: TGTGCCAGCAGCCCCTGGGGGACCCTCGATGAACCGTACAAGAATGAGCAGTTCTTC

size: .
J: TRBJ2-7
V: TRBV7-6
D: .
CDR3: CASSLAPARYAESSYNEQYF
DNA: TGTGCCAGCTCACTAGCCCCGGCCAGATATGCGGAGAGCTCCTACAATGAGCAGTACTTC

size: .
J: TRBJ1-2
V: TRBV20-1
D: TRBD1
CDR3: CSADGTGTNYGYTF
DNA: TGCAGTGCGGATGGGACAGGGACGAACTATGGCTACACCTTC

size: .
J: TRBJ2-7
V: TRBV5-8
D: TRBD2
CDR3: CASSLGTSLGGTNEQYF
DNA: TGTGCCAGCAGCTTGGGGACTAGTCTCGGGGGTACTAACGAGCAGTACTTC

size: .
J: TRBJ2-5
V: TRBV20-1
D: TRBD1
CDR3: CSAGHRGFNEQYF
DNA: TGCAGTGCTGGACACAGGGGATTCAATGAGCAGTACTTC

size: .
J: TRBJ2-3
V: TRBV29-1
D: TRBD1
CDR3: CSVLGQGPTDTQYF
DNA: TGCAGCGTCCTCGGACAGGGGCCGACAGATACGCAGTATTTT

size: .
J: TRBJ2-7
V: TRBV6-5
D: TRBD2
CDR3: CASSPTSGSPYEQYF
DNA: TGTGCCAGCAGTCCGACTAGCGGGAGTCCCTACGAGCAGTACTTC

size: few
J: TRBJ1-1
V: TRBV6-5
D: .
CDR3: CASTHTGGRNTEAFF
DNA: TGTGCCAGCACCCATACGGGGGGTCGGAACACTGAAGCTTTCTTT

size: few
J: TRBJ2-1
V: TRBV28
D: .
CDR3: CASSLGGGRYNEQFF
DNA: TGTGCCAGCAGTTTGGGGGGGGGGCGATACAATGAGCAGTTCTTC

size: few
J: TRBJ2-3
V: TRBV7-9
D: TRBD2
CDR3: CASSLTLAGDTQYF
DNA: TGTGCCAGCAGCTTAACACTAGCGGGAGATACGCAGTATTTT

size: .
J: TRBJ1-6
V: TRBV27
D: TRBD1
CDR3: CASSLLWTGGASGSPLHF
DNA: TGTGCCAGCAGTTTATTATGGACAGGGGGCGCAAGTGGATCACCCCTCCACTTT

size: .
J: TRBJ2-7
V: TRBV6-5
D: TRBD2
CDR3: CASRKLAGGDSEQYF
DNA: TGTGCCAGCAGGAAACTAGCGGGAGGAGACTCCGAGCAGTACTTC

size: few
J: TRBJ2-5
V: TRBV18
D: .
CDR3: CASSPRPTTQYF
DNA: TGTGCCAGCTCACCACGACCCACGACCCAGTACTTC

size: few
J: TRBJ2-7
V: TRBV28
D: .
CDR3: CASSLRRGQYNEQYF
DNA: TGTGCCAGCAGTTTAAGGAGGGGACAGTACAATGAGCAGTACTTC

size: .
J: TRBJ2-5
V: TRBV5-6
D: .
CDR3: CASNLASRPSPETQYF
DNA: TGTGCCAGCAACTTGGCTTCTCGTCCATCCCCAGAGACCCAGTACTTC

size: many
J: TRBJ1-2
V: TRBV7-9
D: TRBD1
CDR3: CASSLGGGDYGYTF
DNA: TGTGCCAGCAGCTTAGGAGGGGGCGACTATGGCTACACCTTC

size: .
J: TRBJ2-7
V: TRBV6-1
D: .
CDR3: CASSEQGIRYEQYF
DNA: TGTGCCAGCAGTGAACAGGGAATACGATACGAGCAGTACTTC

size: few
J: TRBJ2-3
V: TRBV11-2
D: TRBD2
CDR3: CASSLDPGVAGDTQYF
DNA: TGTGCCAGCAGCTTAGATCCCGGGGTAGCGGGAGATACGCAGTATTTT

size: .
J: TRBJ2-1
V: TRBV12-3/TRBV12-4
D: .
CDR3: CASRPRGGAYNEQFF
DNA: TGTGCCAGCAGGCCCAGGGGGGGCGCCTACAATGAGCAGTTCTTC

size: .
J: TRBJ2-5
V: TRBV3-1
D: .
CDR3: CASSQVGTGRTQYF
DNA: TGTGCCAGCAGCCAAGTAGGCACAGGGAGAACCCAGTACTTC

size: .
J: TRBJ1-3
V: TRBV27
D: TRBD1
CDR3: CASSLSYPGQGNTIYF
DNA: TGTGCCAGCAGTTTATCTTACCCGGGACAGGGAAACACCATATATTTT

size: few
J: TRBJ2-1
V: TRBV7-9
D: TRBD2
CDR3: CASTPSSGSWDEQFF
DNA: TGTGCCAGTACACCCTCTAGCGGGAGTTGGGATGAGCAGTTCTTC

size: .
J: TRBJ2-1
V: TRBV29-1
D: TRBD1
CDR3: CSIDDRQGSHNEQFF
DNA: TGCAGCATTGATGATAGACAGGGGAGTCACAATGAGCAGTTCTTC

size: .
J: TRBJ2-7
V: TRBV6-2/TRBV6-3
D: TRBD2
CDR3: CASTRTSGPLEQYF
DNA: TGTGCCAGCACCAGGACTAGCGGCCCTCTCGAGCAGTACTTC

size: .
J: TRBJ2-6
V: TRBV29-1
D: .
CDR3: CSVLPRPLNPTGANVLTF
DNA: TGCAGCGTCCTCCCACGGCCCTTGAACCCCACTGGGGCCAACGTCCTGACTTTC

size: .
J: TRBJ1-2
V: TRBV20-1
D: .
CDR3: CSARGLVQGYTF
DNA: TGCAGTGCTAGAGGGCTTGTACAGGGCTACACATTC

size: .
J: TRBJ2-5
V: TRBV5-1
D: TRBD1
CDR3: CASSHGTGSETQYF
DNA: TGCGCCAGCAGCCACGGGACAGGGAGCGAGACCCAGTACTTC

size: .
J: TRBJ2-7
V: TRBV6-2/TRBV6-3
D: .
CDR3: CASSYYKGGRDEQYF
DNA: TGTGCCAGCAGTTACTACAAGGGGGGCCGGGACGAGCAGTACTTC

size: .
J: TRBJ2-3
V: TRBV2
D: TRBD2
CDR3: CASRIPGGAPTDTQYF
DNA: TGTGCCAGCAGGATCCCCGGGGGGGCTCCCACAGATACGCAGTATTTT

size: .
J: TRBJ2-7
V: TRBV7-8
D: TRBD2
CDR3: CASSLDSAGDHYNEQYF
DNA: TGTGCCAGCAGCTTAGATTCGGCGGGGGACCATTACAATGAGCAGTACTTC

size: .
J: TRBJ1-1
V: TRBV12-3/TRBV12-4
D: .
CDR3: CASSLMGTEAFF
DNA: TGTGCCAGCAGTTTAATGGGGACTGAAGCTTTCTTT

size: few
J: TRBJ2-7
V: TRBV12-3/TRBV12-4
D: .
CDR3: CASSYYRGYEQYF
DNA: TGTGCCAGCAGCTATTATCGAGGGTACGAGCAGTACTTC

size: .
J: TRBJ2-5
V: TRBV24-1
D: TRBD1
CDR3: CATSDDGTGGRQETQYF
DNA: TGTGCCACCAGTGACGACGGGACAGGGGGTCGACAAGAGACCCAGTACTTC

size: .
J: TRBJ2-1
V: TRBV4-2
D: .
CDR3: CASSQAGGLLYNEQFF
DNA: TGTGCCAGCAGCCAAGCTGGGGGACTCTTATACAATGAGCAGTTCTTC

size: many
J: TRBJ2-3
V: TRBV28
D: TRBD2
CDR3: CASRPGGYRASTDTQYF
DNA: TGTGCCAGCAGACCGGGAGGGTACCGAGCTAGCACAGATACGCAGTATTTT

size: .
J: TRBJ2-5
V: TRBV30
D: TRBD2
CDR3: CAWDSGRGNEQYF
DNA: TGTGCCTGGGATAGCGGGAGGGGCAATGAGCAGTACTTC

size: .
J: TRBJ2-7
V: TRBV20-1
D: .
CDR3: CSARSGRYYEQYF
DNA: TGCAGTGCTAGATCGGGACGATACTACGAGCAGTACTTC

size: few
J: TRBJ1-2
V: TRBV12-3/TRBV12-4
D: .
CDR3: CASRTMGFGGYTF
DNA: TGTGCCAGCAGGACGATGGGTTTTGGTGGCTACACCTTC

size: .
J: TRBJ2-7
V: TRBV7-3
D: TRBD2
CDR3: CASSLTSGGGHLGTVTRNYEQYF
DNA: TGTGCCAGCAGCTTAACGAGCGGGGGGGGCCATCTCGGGACCGTAACGAGAAACTACGAGCAGTACTTC

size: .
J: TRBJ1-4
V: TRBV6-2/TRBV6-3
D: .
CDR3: CASGIAEKLFF
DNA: TGTGCCAGCGGCATAGCAGAAAAACTGTTTTTT

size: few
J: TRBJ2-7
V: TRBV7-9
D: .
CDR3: CASSFLTGYPYEQYF
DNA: TGTGCCAGCAGCTTCTTGACGGGATACCCATACGAGCAGTACTTC

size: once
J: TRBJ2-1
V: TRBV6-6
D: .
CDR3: CASSSPNGGYNEQFF
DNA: TGTGCCAGCAGTAGCCCCAATGGGGGTTACAATGAGCAGTTCTTC

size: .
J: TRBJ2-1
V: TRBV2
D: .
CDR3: CASREGKAYNEQFF
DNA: TGTGCCAGCAGGGAGGGTAAAGCTTACAATGAGCAGTTCTTC

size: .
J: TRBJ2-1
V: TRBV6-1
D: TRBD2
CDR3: CASGSGGAREQFF
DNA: TGTGCCAGCGGTAGCGGGGGGGCCCGGGAGCAGTTCTTC

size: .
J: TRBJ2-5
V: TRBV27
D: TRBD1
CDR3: CASRPDRVTNEQYF
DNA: TGTGCCAGCAGACCAGACAGGGTGACCAATGAGCAGTACTTC

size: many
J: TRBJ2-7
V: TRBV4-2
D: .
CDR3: CASSQDRSPGWEQYF
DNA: TGTGCCAGCAGCCAAGATCGTAGCCCCGGTTGGGAGCAGTACTTC

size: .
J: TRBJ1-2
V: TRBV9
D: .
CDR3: CASSVSVGNYGYTF
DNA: TGTGCCAGCAGCGTATCGGTGGGGAACTATGGCTACACCTTC

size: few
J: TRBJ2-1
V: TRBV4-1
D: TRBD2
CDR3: CASSLRTSGSLLRNEQFF
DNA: TGCGCCAGCAGCCTACGGACTAGCGGGAGCCTTTTGAGGAATGAGCAGTTCTTC